This T cell receptor beta chain was sequenced in a study of T cell repertoires in cytomegalovirus infection. On this clonotype: Its target is not known.

TCRdb fed the reads into MiXCR, producing one record per CDR3 protein. The sample yields more than 250,000 distinct CDR3 sequences, 20% to 25% seen once. This TCR was recovered from a human donor in good health (CMV status not recorded). Some clones in this sample may be carry-over from other donors' samples. The material was cultured PBMCs, obtained from culture after CMV antigen stimulation.

This CDR3 reads CSARWSGGPSYNEQFF. The DNA of the CDR3 is TGCAGTGCTAGGTGGTCGGGAGGGCCCTCCTACAATGAGCAGTTCTTC. This chain joins TRBV20-1 and TRBJ2-1, with 8 bases identical to TRBD2. The V gene end was trimmed by 3 bases and the J gene end by 0 bases; junction bases not matched to a gene: 7. This CDR3 is 16 amino acids long. Germline V gene sequence: CDR1 DFQATT, CDR2 SNEGSKA (reference sequence).